These 18 T cell receptor beta chains share one sample of origin, sequenced in a study of beta chain features in type 1 diabetes. The whole isolated RNA underwent reverse transcription, so sequencing captured expressed TCRB transcripts. Some clones are missing from TCRdb's copy, which holds only in-frame ones; the method was immunoSEQ multiplex PCR. The sample shows about 260,000 clones, about a fifth of them seen only once. The antigens these receptors bind are not known. Whole-study results and caveats: Among all four CD4+ subsets, Type 1 diabetes patients had TCRB CDR3s that were moderately but significantly shorter.

The specimen sequenced was naive CD4+ T cells from blood. These receptors came from a woman aged 40 to 55 with type 1 diabetes.

The rearrangement links TRBV4-1 to TRBJ2-5; 13 bases map to TRBD2. CDR1 MGHRA and CDR2 YSYEKL come from the germline V gene. The CDR3 extends over 16 amino acids. The V gene end was trimmed by 1 base and the J gene end by 4 bases; junction bases not matched to a gene: 3. The CDR3 sequence is CASSQGTSGGPETQYF. CDR3 DNA sequence: TGCGCCAGCAGCCAAGGGACTAGCGGGGGCCCAGAGACCCAGTACTTC.

This chain links TRBV27 with TRBJ2-7; 10 positions match TRBD1. In germline, CDR1 is MNHEY, CDR2 SMNVEV (reference sequence). The CDR3 covers 15 residues. V was pared by 6 bases and J by 4 bases, with 9 bases of the junction left unmatched. The CDR3 coding sequence is TGTGCCAGCAGGAACACCGGGACAGGGGTTTACGAGCAGTACTTC. This translates into CASRNTGTGVYEQYF.

Only a few counts were recorded for this clone. The V call is TRBV11-1, the J call TRBJ2-1, with TRBD1 identical over 9 bases. This CDR3 is built from 15 residues. The J segment lost 6 bases and the V segment lost 5 bases, leaving 8 bases of the junction unmatched. Looked up from germline, CDR1 is SGHAT and CDR2 is FQDESV (reference sequence). In DNA form, the CDR3 reads TGTGCCAGCAGCCGGACAGGGGAGGGGCTCAATGAGCAGTTCTTC. Translation gives CASSRTGEGLNEQFF.

This clone was detected a few times. The CDR3 bases are TGTGCCAGCAGTTTGCCTCCAGGGGACCTGCGGCATTTT. Translated, it gives CASSLPPGDLRHF. The chain is built from TRBV28 and TRBJ1-5; D perhaps matches TRBD1 (6 bases). Germline V CDR1 and CDR2: MDHEN, SYDVKM. Trimming removed 3 bases from V and 15 bases from J, with 18 bases in between. CDR3 size: 13 residues.

This clone was picked up a small number of times. The chain combines TRBV29-1 with TRBJ2-3; TRBD1 matches at 7 bases. V gave up 5 bases and J gave up 2 bases; unmatched junction bases: 4. The CDR3 runs to 13 residues. Germline V gene lookup returns CDR1 SQVTM and CDR2 ANQGSEA. CDR3 sequence: CSVRTGATDTQYF. The CDR3 bases are TGCAGCGTTCGTACAGGGGCCACAGATACGCAGTATTTT.

The rearrangement uses TRBV28 and TRBJ1-2; 7 bases agree with TRBD1. The CDR3 runs to 15 residues. V lost 0 bases and J lost 0; bases outside the gene matches: 1. Germline CDR1 MDHEN, CDR2 SYDVKM. CDR3 bases: TGTGCCAGCAGTTTATGGGACAGGACTAACTATGGCTACACCTTC. This sequence encodes CASSLWDRTNYGYTF.

The genes are TRBV4-3 and TRBJ1-1; no clear D gene. V was clipped by 4 bases and J by 1 base, with 7 bases between them. CDR1 and CDR2 from the germline V gene are LGHNA and YSLEER. The CDR3 runs to 13 residues. CDR3 amino acids: CASSRAGNTEAFF. CDR3 DNA sequence: TGCGCCAGCAGCCGGGCCGGGAACACTGAAGCTTTCTTT.

This clone was detected only a few times. The V and J genes are TRBV28 and TRBJ2-7; D call uncertain. Germline values: CDR1 MDHEN, CDR2 SYDVKM. V gave up 8 bases and J gave up 0 bases, with 17 bases separating them. The CDR3 is made up of 15 amino acids. The CDR3 region is CASAMVNRDSYEQYF. CDR3 coding DNA: TGTGCCAGCGCCATGGTAAACAGAGACTCCTACGAGCAGTACTTC.

This clone was detected only a few times. V gene TRBV2 combines with J gene TRBJ2-3, with D perhaps matching TRBD2 (5 bases). The germline V gene encodes CDR1 SNHLY and CDR2 FYNNEI. With 4 bases removed from V and 4 bases from J, the gap between germline ends came to 15 bases. The CDR3 runs to 15 residues. In DNA form, the CDR3 reads TGTGCCAGCAGTGCAGCGTCGGGGTACCCAGATACGCAGTATTTT. Its protein is CASSAASGYPDTQYF.

This clone was seen a handful of times. The V call is TRBV7-2, the J call TRBJ1-4; D is ambiguous. This CDR3 is built from 15 residues. The germline V gene has CDR1 SGHTA and CDR2 FQGNSA. V gave up 2 bases and J gave up 5 bases, with 12 bases separating them. The CDR3: CASSLLGSTNEKLFF. The DNA for the CDR3 is TGTGCCAGCAGCTTATTGGGCAGCACCAATGAAAAACTGTTTTTT.

This clone was found a few times. The chain joins TRBV7-2 to TRBJ1-2, with D possibly TRBD1 on 6 matching bases. The ends were cut back, 5 bases at V and 2 bases at J, with 12 bases in the middle. The germline CDR1 and CDR2 sequences are SGHTA and FQGNSA. The CDR3 loop spans 14 amino acids. The DNA of the CDR3 is TGTGCCAGCAGCCCCCACAGGGTAAACTATGGCTACACCTTC. Its protein is CASSPHRVNYGYTF.

This rearrangement joins TRBV11-1 to TRBJ1-1, with 7 bases identical to TRBD1. After removal of 6 bases from V and 1 base from J, the junction contained 5 bases not matched to a gene. The CDR3 covers 14 residues. CDR1 and CDR2 (germline): SGHAT, FQDESV (reference sequence). The CDR3 sequence is CASRGWTGNTEAFF. The CDR3 DNA follows: TGTGCCAGCAGGGGATGGACAGGGAACACTGAAGCTTTCTTT.

Written as DNA, the CDR3 is TGTGCCTGCAACAGGGGGGATAGGAGCACTGAAGCTTTCTTT. Its translation is CACNRGDRSTEAFF. The genes are TRBV6-5 and TRBJ1-1, with TRBD1 identical over 8 bases. This CDR3 is built from 14 residues. The germline gives CDR1 MNHEY, CDR2 SVGAGI. The trim removed 11 bases at V and 4 bases at J, leaving 12 bases unmatched.

CDR3: CASSQDLSVAGELFF. The CDR3 nucleotides read TGTGCCAGCAGCCAAGATTTAAGCGTGGCCGGGGAGCTGTTTTTT. The chain is built from TRBV4-2 and TRBJ2-2; no clear D. With 0 bases removed from V and 6 bases from J, the gap between germline ends came to 11 bases. This CDR3 is built from 15 residues. Germline loops: CDR1 LGHNA, CDR2 YNFKEQ.

This clone was observed a few times. The chain combines TRBV2 with TRBJ2-5; perhaps TRBD2 as D (6 bases). The CDR3 sequence is 15 residues long. The V end was cut by 4 bases, the J end by 5 bases, with 17 bases between. The V gene's germline CDR1 is SNHLY and CDR2 FYNNEI. In nucleotides, the CDR3 is TGTGCCAGCAGTGGAAGTCATCGGCTAGCGGAGACCCAGTACTTC. Protein: CASSGSHRLAETQYF.

This clone was observed a few times. The rearrangement links TRBV27 to TRBJ1-1; 8 nucleotides align to TRBD1. This CDR3 is built from 14 residues. J gave up 4 bases and V 6 bases, and 7 bases lay outside the gene matches. The germline CDR1 and CDR2 sequences are MNHEY and SMNVEV (reference sequence). CDR3 nucleotide sequence: TGTGCCAGCAGGTCAGGGGGCCGGGGCACTGAAGCTTTCTTT. As protein: CASRSGGRGTEAFF.

The gene calls are TRBV27 and TRBJ1-2; 8 nucleotides align to TRBD1. The CDR3 totals 14 residues. In germline, CDR1 is MNHEY, CDR2 SMNVEV (reference sequence). Trimming removed 5 bases from V and 7 bases from J; junction bases left unmatched: 9. CDR3 DNA: TGTGCCAGCAGTGCGGACAGGGCCGGCTTTGGCTACACCTTC. Translating it yields CASSADRAGFGYTF.

This clone was seen only a few times. The CDR3 DNA reads as TGTGCCAGCAGCCCGGGACAGGGGACCGGGGAGCTGTTTTTT. Its protein product is CASSPGQGTGELFF. The chain uses TRBV9 and TRBJ2-2; TRBD1 aligns across 10 bases. Germline-derived CDR1 and CDR2 are SGDLS and YYNGEE. Losses at the gene ends were 4 bases for V and 5 bases for J; bases not matched to a gene: 2. CDR3 size: 14 residues.